The clone carrying this T cell receptor (beta chain) was observed once. These data are taken from a study of T cell responses to AZD1222 COVID-19 vaccine. This table comes from immunoSEQ multiplex PCR, and its TCRdb copy is limited to in-frame clones, with some not included. The sample includes 110,000 to 150,000 clones, over 90% of them seen just once. V lost 3 bases, J lost 0 bases, and 9 bases lay in between. CDR1 and CDR2 from the germline V gene are LNHDA and SQIVND (reference sequence). CDR3 length: 15 residues. The rearrangement links TRBV19 to TRBJ1-3; D remains ambiguous. The clonotype was recovered from an adult in good health. This sample comprised peripheral blood, obtained on day 0 of AZD1222 vaccination. CDR3 DNA sequence: TGTGCCAGTAGTATTGCAGCTTACTCTGGAAACACCATATATTTT. Its protein product is CASSIAAYSGNTIYF.